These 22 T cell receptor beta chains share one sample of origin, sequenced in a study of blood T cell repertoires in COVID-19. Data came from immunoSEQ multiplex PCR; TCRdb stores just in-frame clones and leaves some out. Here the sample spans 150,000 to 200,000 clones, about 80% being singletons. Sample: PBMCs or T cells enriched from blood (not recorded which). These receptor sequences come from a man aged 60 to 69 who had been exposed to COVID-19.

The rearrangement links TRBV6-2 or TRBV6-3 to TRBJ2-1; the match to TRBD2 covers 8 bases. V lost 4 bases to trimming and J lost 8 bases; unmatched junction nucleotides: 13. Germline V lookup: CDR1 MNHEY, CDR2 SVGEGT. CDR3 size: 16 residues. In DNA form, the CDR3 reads TGTGCCAGCAGTTCCCCGGCGGGAGGTTTAGTGGATGAGCAGTTCTTC. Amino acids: CASSSPAGGLVDEQFF.

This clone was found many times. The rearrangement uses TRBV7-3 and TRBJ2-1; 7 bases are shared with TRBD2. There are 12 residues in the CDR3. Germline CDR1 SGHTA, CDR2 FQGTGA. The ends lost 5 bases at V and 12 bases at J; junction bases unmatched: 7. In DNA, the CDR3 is TGTGCCAGCAGCCCCGGGACTATCGCGCAGTTCTTC. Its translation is CASSPGTIAQFF.

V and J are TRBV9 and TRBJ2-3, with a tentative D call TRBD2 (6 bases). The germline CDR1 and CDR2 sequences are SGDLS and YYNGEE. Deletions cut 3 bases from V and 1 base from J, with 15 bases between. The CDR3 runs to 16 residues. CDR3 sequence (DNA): TGTGCCAGCAGCGCAAGGGGCGGGGATGGCACAGATACGCAGTATTTT. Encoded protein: CASSARGGDGTDTQYF.

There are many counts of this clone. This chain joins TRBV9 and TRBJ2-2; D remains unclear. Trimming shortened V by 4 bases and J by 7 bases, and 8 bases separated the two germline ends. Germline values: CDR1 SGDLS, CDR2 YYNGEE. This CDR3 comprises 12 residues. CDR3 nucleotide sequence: TGTGCCAGCAGCCCCGGTGGCGGGGAGCTGTTTTTT. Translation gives CASSPGGGELFF.

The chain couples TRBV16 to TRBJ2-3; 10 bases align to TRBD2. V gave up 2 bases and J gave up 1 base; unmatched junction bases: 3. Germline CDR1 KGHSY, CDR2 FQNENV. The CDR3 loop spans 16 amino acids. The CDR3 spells CASSQTLAGGTDTQYF. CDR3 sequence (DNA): TGTGCCAGCAGCCAAACGCTAGCGGGAGGCACAGATACGCAGTATTTT. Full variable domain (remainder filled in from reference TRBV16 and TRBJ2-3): GEEVAQTPKHLVRGEGQKAKLYCAPIKGHSYVFWYQQVLKNEFKFLISFQNENVFDETGMPKERFSAKCLPNSPCSLEIQATKLEDSAVYFCASSQTLAGGTDTQYFGPGTRLTVL.

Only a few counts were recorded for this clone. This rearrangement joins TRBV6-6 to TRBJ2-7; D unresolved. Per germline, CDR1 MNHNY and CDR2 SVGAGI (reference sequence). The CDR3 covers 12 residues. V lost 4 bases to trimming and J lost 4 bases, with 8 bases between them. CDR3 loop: CASSSLDYEQYF. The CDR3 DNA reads TGTGCCAGCAGTTCCTTAGATTACGAGCAGTACTTC.

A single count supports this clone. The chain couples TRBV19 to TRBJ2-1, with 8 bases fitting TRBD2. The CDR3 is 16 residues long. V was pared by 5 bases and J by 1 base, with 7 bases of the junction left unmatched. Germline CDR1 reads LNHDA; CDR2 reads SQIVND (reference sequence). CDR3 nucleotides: TGTGCCAGTAGTCCCTCGGGACTAGGATCCTACAATGAGCAGTTCTTC. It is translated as CASSPSGLGSYNEQFF. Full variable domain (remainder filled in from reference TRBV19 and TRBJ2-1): DGGITQSPKYLFRKEGQNVTLSCEQNLNHDAMYWYRQDPGQGLRLIYYSQIVNDFQKGDIAEGYSVSREKKESFPLTVTSAQKNPTAFYLCASSPSGLGSYNEQFFGPGTRLTVL.

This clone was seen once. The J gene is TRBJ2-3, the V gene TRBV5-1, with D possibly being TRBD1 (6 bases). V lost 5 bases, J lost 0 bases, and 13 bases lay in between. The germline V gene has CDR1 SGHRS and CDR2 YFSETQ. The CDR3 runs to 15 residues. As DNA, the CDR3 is TGCGCCAGCAGGGGCTCGGGACATAGCACAGATACGCAGTATTTT. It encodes CASRGSGHSTDTQYF.

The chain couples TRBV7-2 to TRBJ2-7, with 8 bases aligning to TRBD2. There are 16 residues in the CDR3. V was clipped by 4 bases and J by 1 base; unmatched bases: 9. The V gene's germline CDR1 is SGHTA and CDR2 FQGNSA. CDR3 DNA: TGTGCCAGCAGCTCCCAGCGGGAGACTTTGTCCTACGAGCAGTACTTC. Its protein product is CASSSQRETLSYEQYF. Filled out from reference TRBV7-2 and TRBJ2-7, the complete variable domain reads GAGVSQSPSNKVTEKGKDVELRCDPISGHTALYWYRQSLGQGLEFLIYFQGNSAPDKSGLPSDRFSAERTGGSVSTLTIQRTQQEDSAVYLCASSSQRETLSYEQYFGPGTRLTVT.

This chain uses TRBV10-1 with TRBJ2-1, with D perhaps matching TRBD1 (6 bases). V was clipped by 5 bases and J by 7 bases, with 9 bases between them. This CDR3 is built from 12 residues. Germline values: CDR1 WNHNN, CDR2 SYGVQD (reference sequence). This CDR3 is CASSQQGNEQFF. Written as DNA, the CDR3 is TGCGCCAGCAGTCAACAGGGTAATGAGCAGTTCTTC.

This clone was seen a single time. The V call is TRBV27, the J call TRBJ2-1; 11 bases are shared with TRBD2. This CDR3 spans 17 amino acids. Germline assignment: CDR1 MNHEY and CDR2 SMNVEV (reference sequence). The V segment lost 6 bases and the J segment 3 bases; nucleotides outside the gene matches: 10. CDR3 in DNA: TGTGCCAGCAGGGGGGCTCGGGGGACTAGCGGCTACAATGAGCAGTTCTTC. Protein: CASRGARGTSGYNEQFF.

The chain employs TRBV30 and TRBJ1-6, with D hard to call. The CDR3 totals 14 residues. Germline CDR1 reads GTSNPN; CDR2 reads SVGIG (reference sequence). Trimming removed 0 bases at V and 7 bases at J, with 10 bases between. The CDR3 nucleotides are TGTGCCTGGAGTGTAGACATCCAGAATTCACCCCTCCACTTT. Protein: CAWSVDIQNSPLHF.

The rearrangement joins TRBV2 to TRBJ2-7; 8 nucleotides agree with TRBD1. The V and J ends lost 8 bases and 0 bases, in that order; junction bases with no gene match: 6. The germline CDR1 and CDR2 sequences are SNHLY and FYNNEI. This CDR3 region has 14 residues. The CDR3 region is CASWRDRSSYEQYF. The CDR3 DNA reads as TGTGCCAGCTGGCGGGACAGGTCCTCCTACGAGCAGTACTTC.

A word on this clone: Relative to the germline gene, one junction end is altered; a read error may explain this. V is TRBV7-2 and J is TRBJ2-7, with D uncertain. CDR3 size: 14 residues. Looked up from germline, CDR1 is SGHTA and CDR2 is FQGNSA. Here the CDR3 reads CASSSRSNSNEQYF. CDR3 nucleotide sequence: TGTGCCAGCAGCTCACGGAGTAACTCCAACGAGCAGTACTTC.

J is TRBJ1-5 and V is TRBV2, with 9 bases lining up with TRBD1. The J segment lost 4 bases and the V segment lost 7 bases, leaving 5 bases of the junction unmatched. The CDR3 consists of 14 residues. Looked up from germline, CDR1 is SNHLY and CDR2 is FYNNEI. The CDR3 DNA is TGTGCCAGCAACCGGGACAGGGCTAATCAGCCCCAGCATTTT. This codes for CASNRDRANQPQHF. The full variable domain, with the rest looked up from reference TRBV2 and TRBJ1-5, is EPEVTQTPSHQVTQMGQEVILRCVPISNHLYFYWYRQILGQKVEFLVSFYNNEISEKSEIFDDQFSVERPDGSNFTLKIRSTKLEDSAMYFCASNRDRANQPQHFGDGTRLSIL.

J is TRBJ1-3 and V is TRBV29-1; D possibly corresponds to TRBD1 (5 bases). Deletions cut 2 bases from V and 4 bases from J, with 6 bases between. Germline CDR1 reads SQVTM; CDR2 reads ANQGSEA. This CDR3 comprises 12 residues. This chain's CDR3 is CSVERGGNTIYF. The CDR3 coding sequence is TGCAGCGTTGAAAGGGGAGGAAACACCATATATTTT.

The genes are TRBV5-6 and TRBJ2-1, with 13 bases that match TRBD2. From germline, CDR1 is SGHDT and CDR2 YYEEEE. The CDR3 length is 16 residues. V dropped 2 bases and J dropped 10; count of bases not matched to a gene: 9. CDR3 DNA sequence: TGTGCCAGCAGCTTCGGGACTAGCGGGAACCTCTTCGAGCAGTTCTTC. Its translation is CASSFGTSGNLFEQFF. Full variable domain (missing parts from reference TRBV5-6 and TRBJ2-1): DAGVTQSPTHLIKTRGQQVTLRCSPKSGHDTVSWYQQALGQGPQFIFQYYEEEERQRGNFPDRFSGHQFPNYSSELNVNALLLGDSALYLCASSFGTSGNLFEQFFGPGTRLTVL.

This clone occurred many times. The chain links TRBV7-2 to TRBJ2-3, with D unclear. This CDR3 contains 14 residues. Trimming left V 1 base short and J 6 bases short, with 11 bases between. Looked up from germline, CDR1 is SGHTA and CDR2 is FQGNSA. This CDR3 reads CASSLGLPFDTQYF. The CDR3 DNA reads TGTGCCAGCAGCTTAGGTCTTCCTTTCGATACGCAGTATTTT.

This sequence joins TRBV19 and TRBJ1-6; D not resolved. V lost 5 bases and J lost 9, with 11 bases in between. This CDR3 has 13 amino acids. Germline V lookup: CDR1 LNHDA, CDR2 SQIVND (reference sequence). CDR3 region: CASSGPGISPLHF. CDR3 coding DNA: TGTGCCAGTAGTGGCCCGGGAATTTCACCCCTCCACTTT.

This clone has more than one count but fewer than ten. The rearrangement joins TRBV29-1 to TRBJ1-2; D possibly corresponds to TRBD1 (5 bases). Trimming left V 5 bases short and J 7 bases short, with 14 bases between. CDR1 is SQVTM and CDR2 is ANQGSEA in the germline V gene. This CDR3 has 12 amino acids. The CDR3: CSVSDSLGGYTF. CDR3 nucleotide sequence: TGCAGCGTTAGCGACAGTTTGGGTGGCTACACCTTC.

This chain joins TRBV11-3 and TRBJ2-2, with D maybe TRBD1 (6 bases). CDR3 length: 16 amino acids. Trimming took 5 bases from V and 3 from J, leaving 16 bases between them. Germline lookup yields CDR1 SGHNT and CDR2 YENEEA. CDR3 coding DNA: TGTGCCAGCAGCCCCCGCCAGGGGCGCGACACCGGGGAGCTGTTTTTT. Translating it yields CASSPRQGRDTGELFF. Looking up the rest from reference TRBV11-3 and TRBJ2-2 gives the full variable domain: EAGVVQSPRYKIIEKKQPVAFWCNPISGHNTLYWYLQNLGQGPELLIRYENEEAVDDSQLPKDRFSAERLKGVDSTLKIQPAELGDSAVYLCASSPRQGRDTGELFFGEGSRLTVL.

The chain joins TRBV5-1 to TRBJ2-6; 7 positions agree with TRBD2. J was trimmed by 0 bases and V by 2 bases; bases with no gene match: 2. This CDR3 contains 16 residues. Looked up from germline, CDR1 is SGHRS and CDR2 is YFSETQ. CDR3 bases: TGCGCCAGCAGCTTAAGCGGGGTCTCTGGGGCCAACGTCCTGACTTTC. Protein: CASSLSGVSGANVLTF. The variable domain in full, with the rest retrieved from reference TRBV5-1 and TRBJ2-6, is KAGVTQTPRYLIKTRGQQVTLSCSPISGHRSVSWYQQTPGQGLQFLFEYFSETQRNKGNFPGRFSGRQFSNSRSEMNVSTLELGDSALYLCASSLSGVSGANVLTFGAGSRLTVL.